A single sample is the source of the 28 T cell receptor beta chains below, sequenced in a study of blood T cell repertoires in COVID-19. This table comes from immunoSEQ multiplex PCR, and its TCRdb copy is limited to in-frame clones, with some not included. The table records about 210,000 clones, about 83% of them present only once. The source material was peripheral blood. All receptors derive from a woman in her fifties or sixties with active or convalescent COVID-19.

The chain uses TRBV3-1 (or the pseudogene TRBV3-2) and TRBJ2-7; 7 bases line up with TRBD1. V shed 5 bases and J 7 bases; nucleotides not matched to a gene: 11. The CDR3 runs to 14 residues. The germline CDR1 and CDR2 sequences are LGHDT and YNNKEL (reference sequence). CDR3 in DNA: TGTGCCAGCAGCTCAGGGGGTTCCCGCGGAGAGCAGTACGTC. Translating gives CASSSGGSRGEQYV.

The chain recombines TRBV12-5 with TRBJ2-7; 7 bases line up with TRBD1. Per germline, CDR1 LGHNT and CDR2 FRNRAP. The junction had 22 bases not matched to a gene; V was cut back by 2 bases and J by 0 bases. The CDR3 totals 21 residues. In nucleotides, the CDR3 is TGTGCTAGTGGTTTGCCAACTACTCCGGGACAGACCTACTCCGACTCCTACGAGCAGTACTTC. Its protein is CASGLPTTPGQTYSDSYEQYF.

The rearrangement joins TRBV5-6 to TRBJ2-3; TRBD2 agrees at 11 bases. V was clipped by 0 bases and J by 1 base; unmatched bases: 7. Per the germline V gene, CDR1 is SGHDT and CDR2 is YYEEEE. The CDR3 length is 18 residues. CDR3 sequence (DNA): TGTGCCAGCAGCTTGGAACTAGCGGGAGAGAGAGGCACAGATACGCAGTATTTT. Protein product: CASSLELAGERGTDTQYF.

V gene TRBV4-2 combines with J gene TRBJ2-3; 16 nucleotides agree with TRBD2. The CDR3 consists of 16 residues. Trimming cost V 3 bases and J 4 bases; bases outside gene matches: 1. CDR1 and CDR2 from the germline V gene are LGHNA and YNFKEQ. The DNA for the CDR3 is TGTGCCAGCAGCCAGGGACTAGCGGGAGGGCCAGATACGCAGTATTTT. Translating it yields CASSQGLAGGPDTQYF.

The V gene is TRBV5-1, the J gene TRBJ1-4; no reliable D call. V dropped 4 bases and J dropped 5 bases, with 9 bases sitting between them. CDR1 SGHRS and CDR2 YFSETQ come from the germline V gene. CDR3 length equals 13 residues. The CDR3 here is CASSQARNEKLFF. The CDR3, as DNA: TGCGCCAGCAGCCAAGCGAGAAATGAAAAACTGTTTTTT.

This clone was recorded only once. This chain joins TRBV12-3 or TRBV12-4 and TRBJ2-7; the match to TRBD2 covers 7 bases. The ends lost 6 bases at V and 4 bases at J; junction bases unmatched: 6. This CDR3 is built from 13 residues. DNA for the CDR3: TGTGCCAGCAGGCCAAGCGGGGCGTACGAGCAGTACTTC. As protein: CASRPSGAYEQYF.

This clone was detected only once. V is TRBV12-3 or TRBV12-4 and J is TRBJ1-1, with 8 bases lining up with TRBD1. The CDR3 has 13 residues. V dropped 5 bases and J dropped 3; count of bases not matched to a gene: 2. The CDR3 DNA is TGTGCCAGCAGTACGACAGGGGACACTGAAGCTTTCTTT. Its translation: CASSTTGDTEAFF.

The V call is TRBV18, the J call TRBJ1-4; TRBD1 aligns across 7 bases. The CDR3 has 16 amino acids. The V segment lost 1 base and the J segment 4 bases; nucleotides outside the gene matches: 6. Germline V gene lookup returns CDR1 KGHSH and CDR2 LQKENI. For the CDR3, the DNA is TGTGCCAGCTCACCACGGTACGGGACAGATAATGAAAAACTGTTTTTT. Its protein is CASSPRYGTDNEKLFF.

This chain connects TRBV5-4 to TRBJ1-1, with 8 bases matching TRBD1. This CDR3 contains 14 residues. Trimming took 3 bases from V and 4 from J; bases not matched to a gene: 5. CDR1 is SGHNT and CDR2 is YYREEE in the germline V gene (reference sequence). The CDR3 DNA is TGTGCCAGCAGCTCGGACAGGGTAAGCACTGAAGCTTTCTTT. This encodes CASSSDRVSTEAFF.

This clone was observed a handful of times. The chain is built from TRBV18 and TRBJ1-1; 10 bases align to TRBD1. Germline CDR1 KGHSH, CDR2 LQKENI. The CDR3 has 17 residues. V shed 3 bases and J 4 bases; nucleotides not matched to a gene: 11. CDR3 region: CASSPPGQGISITEAFF. The CDR3 nucleotides are TGTGCCAGCTCACCTCCGGGACAGGGGATTTCAATCACTGAAGCTTTCTTT.

This clone was detected only once. The V gene is TRBV19, the J gene TRBJ1-5, with 8 bases fitting TRBD1. The CDR3 consists of 15 residues. With 1 base clipped from V and 6 bases from J, the junction kept 5 bases outside the gene matches. Germline assignment: CDR1 LNHDA and CDR2 SQIVND (reference sequence). The chain's CDR3 is CASSIAGTGFQPQHF. In nucleotides, the CDR3 is TGTGCCAGTAGTATAGCGGGGACAGGTTTTCAGCCCCAGCATTTT.

This sequence joins TRBV4-1 and TRBJ2-3; D gene ambiguous. The CDR3 has 16 amino acids. V was clipped by 0 bases and J by 4 bases, with 14 bases between them. CDR1 and CDR2 (germline): MGHRA, YSYEKL. The CDR3: CASSQEWRLTADTQYF. The CDR3, as DNA: TGCGCCAGCAGCCAAGAGTGGAGACTTACTGCAGATACGCAGTATTTT.

This sequence joins TRBV7-2 and TRBJ2-5, with a tentative D call TRBD2 (5 bases). Germline loops: CDR1 SGHTA, CDR2 FQGNSA. This CDR3 is built from 14 residues. V lost 4 bases and J 5 bases, leaving 14 bases between the germline ends. The CDR3 DNA sequence: TGTGCCAGCAGCTCCCCGGGATACGTGGAGACCCAGTACTTC. Translation: CASSSPGYVETQYF.

V is TRBV5-6 and J is TRBJ1-2; 8 positions match TRBD1. Germline V gene sequence: CDR1 SGHDT, CDR2 YYEEEE. Trimming at V came to 0 bases and at J to 2 bases, leaving 0 bases not matched to a gene. The CDR3 runs 14 residues. The CDR3 here is CASSLGTGNYGYTF. CDR3 nucleotide sequence: TGTGCCAGCAGCTTGGGGACAGGGAACTATGGCTACACCTTC.

The chain has TRBV12-5 and TRBJ1-1; D gene uncertain. The CDR3 runs to 13 residues. Germline-derived CDR1 and CDR2 are LGHNT and FRNRAP. V dropped 5 bases and J dropped 3 bases, with 10 bases sitting between them. In DNA form, the CDR3 reads TGTGCTAGTGGTAGACTCCGGGACACTGAAGCTTTCTTT. Amino acid sequence: CASGRLRDTEAFF.

This clone has a single count. The chain links TRBV5-4 to TRBJ1-1, with D tentatively TRBD1 (5 bases). The CDR3 covers 16 residues. Germline CDR1 is SGHNT and CDR2 is YYREEE (reference sequence). Trimming took 4 bases from V and 4 from J, leaving 20 bases between them. CDR3 bases: TGTGCCAGCAGCCCATTGGGTTCCAGGGTGGGCACTGAAGCTTTCTTT. It encodes CASSPLGSRVGTEAFF.

In its sample, this clone was seen many times. V usage is TRBV19 and J usage is TRBJ1-5; unclear D gene. CDR1 LNHDA and CDR2 SQIVND come from the germline V gene (reference sequence). V was pared by 4 bases and J by 2 bases, with 12 bases between. The CDR3 totals 15 residues. DNA of the CDR3: TGTGCCAGTAGTAGACTCCTGGATGGCAATCAGCCCCAGCATTTT. This gives the protein CASSRLLDGNQPQHF.

The sample holds a few counts of this clone. The genes are TRBV6-5 and TRBJ2-5; 7 nucleotides match TRBD1. Germline-derived CDR1 and CDR2 are MNHEY and SVGAGI. The CDR3 contains 13 residues. The ends lost 8 bases at V and 3 bases at J; junction bases unmatched: 6. The CDR3 is CASRRDSKETQYF. CDR3 DNA sequence: TGTGCCAGCCGCCGGGACAGCAAAGAGACCCAGTACTTC.

The V and J genes are TRBV6-5 and TRBJ2-1; D possibly corresponds to TRBD2 (6 bases). The CDR3 length is 13 residues. Germline CDR1 reads MNHEY; CDR2 reads SVGAGI. With 8 bases removed from V and 9 bases from J, the gap between germline ends came to 17 bases. CDR3 nucleotides: TGTGCCAGCTTCAGGTTGAGTAGCGGTGAGCAGTTCTTC. Translated: CASFRLSSGEQFF.

This chain uses TRBV5-4 with TRBJ1-3; D ambiguous. The CDR3 covers 13 residues. CDR1 SGHNT and CDR2 YYREEE come from the germline V gene (reference sequence). V dropped 5 bases and J dropped 4 bases, with 10 bases sitting between them. CDR3 sequence: CASRAEAGNTIYF. DNA for the CDR3: TGTGCCAGCAGGGCCGAGGCAGGAAACACCATATATTTT.

The chain recombines TRBV20-1 with TRBJ2-5; 9 bases fit TRBD2. The CDR3 has 16 amino acids. From germline, CDR1 is DFQATT and CDR2 SNEGSKA (reference sequence). J was trimmed by 2 bases and V by 3 bases; bases with no gene match: 10. CDR3 region: CSASDLAGLLQETQYF. The CDR3, as DNA: TGCAGTGCTAGTGATCTAGCGGGACTTCTACAAGAGACCCAGTACTTC.

V usage is TRBV6-4 and J usage is TRBJ1-2; possible D gene TRBD1, 5 bases. The germline V and J ends were trimmed by 7 bases and 3 bases, with 12 bases remaining between them. The CDR3 has 13 amino acids. CDR1 is MRHNA and CDR2 is SNTAGT in the germline V gene. CDR3 DNA sequence: TGTGCCAGCACCCACGACAGACACTATGGCTACACCTTC. It encodes CASTHDRHYGYTF.

This clone has just one count. This chain uses TRBV6-5 with TRBJ1-3; tentatively, D is TRBD1 (6 bases). The CDR3 spans 15 residues. Germline lookup yields CDR1 MNHEY and CDR2 SVGAGI. V lost 8 bases, J lost 4 bases, and 18 bases lay in between. In nucleotides, the CDR3 is TGTGCCAGCTCCCTTACAGGGTTTGGCGGAAACACCATATATTTT. Protein: CASSLTGFGGNTIYF.

Regarding this clone: This same CDR3 is encoded by further DNA sequences in the sample. J is TRBJ1-1 and V is TRBV19; the D is unclear. The CDR3 spans 13 residues. V was trimmed by 6 bases and J by 0 bases, leaving 8 bases between them. Germline CDR1 is LNHDA and CDR2 is SQIVND (reference sequence). The CDR3 DNA reads as TGTGCCAGTAGCCCGACATTGAACACTGAAGCTTTCTTT. Protein: CASSPTLNTEAFF.

A few counts support this clone. The V gene is TRBV7-7, the J gene TRBJ1-5; D call uncertain. The germline gives CDR1 SSHAT, CDR2 FNYEAQ (reference sequence). V shed 3 bases and J shed 7 bases, with 22 bases lying between them. CDR3 length: 17 residues. For the CDR3, the DNA is TGTGCCAGCAGCTTGATGAAACCCCGCAGAGCAGCGCAGCCCCAGCATTTT. Its protein is CASSLMKPRRAAQPQHF.

This chain joins TRBV10-2 and TRBJ1-5; D call uncertain. V was cut by 8 bases and J by 5 bases, with 16 bases left in between. The CDR3 totals 14 residues. CDR1 and CDR2 from the germline V gene are WSHSY and SAAADI. As DNA, the CDR3 is TGCGCCAGCCGAGGTTTAGAGAGGGATCAGCCCCAGCATTTT. This sequence encodes CASRGLERDQPQHF.

The chain has TRBV25-1 and TRBJ2-5; TRBD1 matches 7 bases. This CDR3 has 15 amino acids. Germline V lookup: CDR1 MGHDK, CDR2 SYGVNS. Trimming removed 2 bases from V and 3 bases from J; junction bases left unmatched: 6. The CDR3 DNA is TGTGCCAGCAGTGAAGGAGCCGGGACAGAAGAGACCCAGTACTTC. Protein sequence: CASSEGAGTEETQYF. Looking up the rest from reference TRBV25-1 and TRBJ2-5 gives the full variable domain: EADIYQTPRYLVIGTGKKITLECSQTMGHDKMYWYQQDPGMELHLIHYSYGVNSTEKGDLSSESTVSRIRTEHFPLTLESARPSHTSQYLCASSEGAGTEETQYFGPGTRLLVL.

The J gene is TRBJ2-2, the V gene TRBV5-1, with D possibly being TRBD1 (6 bases). Germline V gene data show CDR1 as SGHRS and CDR2 as YFSETQ. This CDR3 is 16 amino acids long. The germline V and J ends were trimmed by 4 bases and 2 bases, with 15 bases remaining between them. This CDR3 reads CASSPGRGLNTGELFF. The CDR3 DNA reads as TGCGCCAGCAGCCCGGGCAGGGGCCTAAACACCGGGGAGCTGTTTTTT.